What follows is one T cell receptor (beta chain) and its context. As originally analysed: The assay estimated nucleated cells by amplifying reference gene primers. TCRdb's table, derived via immunoSEQ multiplex PCR, lists solely in-frame clones and lacks some. That table is the source of V, J and clone size, and D and trimming were worked out from the DNA. The sample comprises roughly 86,000 clones, about 89% of which are singletons, and around 4.5% rests with the top ten. The CDR3 totals 12 residues. Germline values: CDR1 MDHEN, CDR2 SYDVKM. V was pared by 11 bases and J by 5 bases, with 7 bases of the junction left unmatched. This sample was taken from a study of blood T cell repertoires in COVID-19. Study summary: The samples span acute and convalescent COVID-19 from the United States, Italy and Spain. PBMCs, B-cell-depleted T cells, or T cells were the source of the cDNA or gDNA that made up the material.

The gene calls are TRBV28 and TRBJ2-3; 7 bases match TRBD1. Sequenced material: peripheral blood. The sequence came from a middle-aged man with active or convalescent COVID-19. As DNA, the CDR3 is TGTGCCGGACAGGACCGCCGAGATACGCAGTATTTT. Residues: CAGQDRRDTQYF.